One and the same sample provided the 17 T cell receptor beta chains below, sequenced in a study of CD8 T cells in Susac syndrome. An amount of RNA that ranged from 0.5 to 1 ug was reverse transcribed with random hexamers. TCRdb called the immunoSEQ multiplex PCR reads again in MiXCR, with one record for every CDR3 protein. The repertoire holds 150,000 to 200,000 distinct CDR3 sequences, with just under 95% as singletons. Sample: CD8+ T cells from PBMCs. All receptors derive from a human donor with Susac syndrome.

The genes are TRBV5-1 and TRBJ1-4; TRBD1 might be the D (5 bases). Trimming took off 4 bases at V and 12 bases at J, with 10 bases between the two ends. The germline V gene has CDR1 SGHRS and CDR2 YFSETQ. CDR3 length: 11 amino acids. The CDR3 bases are TGCGCCAGCAGCGGGGGACCCCAACTGTTTTTT. It encodes CASSGGPQLFF.

The chain combines TRBV27 with TRBJ1-2, with D perhaps TRBD1 (6 bases). The germline V gene encodes CDR1 MNHEY and CDR2 SMNVEV (reference sequence). This CDR3 has 15 residues. Deletions cut 0 bases from V and 2 bases from J, with 10 bases between. The CDR3 spells CASSLSTGANYGYTF. CDR3 coding DNA: TGTGCCAGCAGTTTATCGACAGGTGCAAACTATGGCTACACCTTC.

This chain connects TRBV5-1 to TRBJ2-1; 10 nucleotides line up with TRBD1. J was trimmed by 5 bases and V by 4 bases; bases with no gene match: 15. Germline CDR1 SGHRS, CDR2 YFSETQ. The CDR3 consists of 18 residues. CDR3 region: CASSTGTGARFWDNEQFF. The CDR3 DNA sequence: TGCGCCAGCAGCACCGGGACAGGGGCGCGGTTTTGGGACAATGAGCAGTTCTTC.

V usage is TRBV4-2 and J usage is TRBJ2-2; 9 bases agree with TRBD2. This CDR3 spans 18 amino acids. V was pared by 0 bases and J by 7 bases, with 12 bases of the junction left unmatched. The germline CDR1 and CDR2 sequences are LGHNA and YNFKEQ. The CDR3 nucleotides are TGTGCCAGCAGCCAAGATATCGGACTAGCGAGATTCCACGGGGAGCTGTTTTTT. This codes for CASSQDIGLARFHGELFF.

This rearrangement joins TRBV9 to TRBJ1-1, with D unclear. Germline values: CDR1 SGDLS, CDR2 YYNGEE. This CDR3 contains 13 residues. V gave up 0 bases and J gave up 5 bases, with 8 bases separating them. CDR3 sequence reads: CASSVGASTEAFF. CDR3 DNA: TGTGCCAGCAGCGTAGGTGCCAGTACTGAAGCTTTCTTT.

V gene TRBV2 combines with J gene TRBJ1-5, with TRBD1 identical over 7 bases. The CDR3 is 13 residues long. CDR1 and CDR2 from the germline V gene are SNHLY and FYNNEI. J was trimmed by 4 bases and V by 11 bases; bases with no gene match: 8. This CDR3 reads CAASLQGNQPQHF. In DNA, the CDR3 is TGTGCCGCCAGCTTACAGGGGAATCAGCCCCAGCATTTT. Variable domain in full (rest from reference TRBV2 and TRBJ1-5): EPEVTQTPSHQVTQMGQEVILRCVPISNHLYFYWYRQILGQKVEFLVSFYNNEISEKSEIFDDQFSVERPDGSNFTLKIRSTKLEDSAMYFCAASLQGNQPQHFGDGTRLSIL.

CDR3 nucleotides: TGTGCCAGCAGCCGAGCGGGGGGCCCCTCAGAGACCCAGTACTTC. Protein sequence: CASSRAGGPSETQYF. The rearrangement links TRBV9 to TRBJ2-5; 9 nucleotides align to TRBD2. V lost 4 bases and J lost 4; bases outside the gene matches: 8. CDR1 is SGDLS, CDR2 YYNGEE, per germline. This CDR3 is 15 amino acids long. Using reference TRBV9 and TRBJ2-5 for the parts outside the CDR3, the full variable domain is DSGVTQTPKHLITATGQRVTLRCSPRSGDLSVYWYQQSLDQGLQFLIQYYNGEERAKGNILERFSAQQFPDLHSELNLSSLELGDSALYFCASSRAGGPSETQYFGPGTRLLVL.

This chain joins TRBV7-8 and TRBJ2-5, with 7 bases aligning to TRBD1. The V segment lost 5 bases and the J segment 2 bases; nucleotides outside the gene matches: 8. Germline CDR1 is SGHVS and CDR2 is FQNEAQ. The CDR3 is 15 amino acids. The CDR3 sequence is CASSPKDRLQETQYF. Here the CDR3 DNA reads TGTGCCAGCAGCCCGAAGGACAGGTTACAAGAGACCCAGTACTTC.

The chain recombines TRBV18 with TRBJ2-1; D not resolved. The CDR3 covers 14 residues. CDR1 and CDR2 (germline): KGHSH, LQKENI. V was shortened by 0 bases and J by 4 bases, with 7 bases between the two germline ends. CDR3 loop: CASSPPSGYNEQFF. In nucleotides, the CDR3 is TGTGCCAGCTCACCACCGTCCGGTTACAATGAGCAGTTCTTC.

This clonotype turned up a few times. The chain combines TRBV12-3 or TRBV12-4 with TRBJ2-1; D gene ambiguous. Trimming stripped 5 bases from V and 8 bases from J, with 7 bases between. CDR3 length: 11 amino acids. DNA for the CDR3: TGTGCCAGCAGTCTTGTCCATGAGCAGTTCTTC. This translates into CASSLVHEQFF.

This rearrangement joins TRBV13 to TRBJ2-1; 11 nucleotides align to TRBD1. This CDR3 has 15 residues. Germline-derived CDR1 and CDR2 are PRHDT and FYEKMQ (reference sequence). V shed 3 bases, J shed 4 bases, and the junction held 2 bases outside the gene matches. The CDR3 bases are TGTGCCAGCAGCTTCGGGACAGGGGGTTACAATGAGCAGTTCTTC. Translation gives CASSFGTGGYNEQFF.

This sequence joins TRBV9 and TRBJ2-3; D not certain. The CDR3 sequence is 17 residues long. V dropped 4 bases and J dropped 0 bases, with 18 bases sitting between them. Looked up from germline, CDR1 is SGDLS and CDR2 is YYNGEE. The CDR3 loop is CASSPYSTFTSTDTQYF. CDR3 in DNA: TGTGCCAGCAGCCCCTATTCGACGTTTACTAGCACAGATACGCAGTATTTT.

The rearrangement joins TRBV28 to TRBJ2-4, with 9 bases that match TRBD2. CDR3 length: 14 amino acids. Germline loops: CDR1 MDHEN, CDR2 SYDVKM. V dropped 6 bases and J dropped 11; count of bases not matched to a gene: 11. CDR3 sequence (DNA): TGTGCCAGCAGGGGGGGGAATAGCGGGAGTTTTCAGTACTTC. Translating it yields CASRGGNSGSFQYF.

The V call is TRBV7-9, the J call TRBJ2-7, with 9 bases that match TRBD1. The V gene end was trimmed by 5 bases and the J gene end by 4 bases; junction bases not matched to a gene: 6. CDR3 length equals 14 residues. The germline CDR1 and CDR2 sequences are SEHNR and FQNEAQ (reference sequence). The CDR3 sequence is CASSRSDRGYEQYF. CDR3 nucleotide sequence: TGTGCCAGCAGCAGGTCGGACAGGGGTTACGAGCAGTACTTC.

The chain links TRBV14 to TRBJ2-3, with 13 bases aligning to TRBD2. Trimming removed 4 bases from V and 7 bases from J; junction bases left unmatched: 8. Germline values: CDR1 SGHDN, CDR2 FVKESK. This CDR3 spans 16 amino acids. CDR3 region: CASSLVATSGRNTQYF. CDR3 coding DNA: TGTGCCAGCAGCCTAGTGGCGACTAGCGGGAGGAATACGCAGTATTTT.

This clonotype was recorded only once. The genes are TRBV9 and TRBJ1-4; a weak D match, TRBD1 (5 bases). Trimming stripped 2 bases from V and 5 bases from J, with 13 bases between. The CDR3 is 15 residues long. The germline CDR1 and CDR2 sequences are SGDLS and YYNGEE. The CDR3: CASSVSGTQNEKLFF. CDR3 sequence (DNA): TGTGCCAGCAGCGTCTCCGGGACCCAAAATGAAAAACTGTTTTTT.

The gene calls are TRBV20-1 and TRBJ2-5, with D perhaps matching TRBD2 (6 bases). Germline-derived CDR1 and CDR2 are DFQATT and SNEGSKA (reference sequence). Trimming pared 6 bases from V and 0 bases from J, leaving 14 bases between. The CDR3 consists of 14 residues. The chain's CDR3 is CSAPGTQNQETQYF. CDR3 nucleotides: TGCAGTGCGCCCGGGACTCAGAACCAAGAGACCCAGTACTTC.